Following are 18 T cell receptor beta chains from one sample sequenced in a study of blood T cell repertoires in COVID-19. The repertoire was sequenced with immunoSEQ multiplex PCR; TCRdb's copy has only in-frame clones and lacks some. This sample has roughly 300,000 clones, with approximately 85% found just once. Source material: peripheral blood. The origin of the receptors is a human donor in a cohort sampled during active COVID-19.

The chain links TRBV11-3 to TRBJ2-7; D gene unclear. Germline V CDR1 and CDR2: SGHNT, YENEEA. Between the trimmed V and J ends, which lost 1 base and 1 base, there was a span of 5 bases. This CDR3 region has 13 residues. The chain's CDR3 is CASSLGVSYEQYF. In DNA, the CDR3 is TGTGCCAGCAGCTTAGGCGTATCCTACGAGCAGTACTTC. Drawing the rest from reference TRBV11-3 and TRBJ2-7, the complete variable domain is EAGVVQSPRYKIIEKKQPVAFWCNPISGHNTLYWYLQNLGQGPELLIRYENEEAVDDSQLPKDRFSAERLKGVDSTLKIQPAELGDSAVYLCASSLGVSYEQYFGPGTRLTVT.

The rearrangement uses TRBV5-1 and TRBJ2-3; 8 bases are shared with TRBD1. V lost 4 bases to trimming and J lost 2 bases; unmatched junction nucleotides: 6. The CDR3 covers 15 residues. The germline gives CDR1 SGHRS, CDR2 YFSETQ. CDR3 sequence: CASSPQGADTDTQYF. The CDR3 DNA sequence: TGCGCCAGCAGCCCCCAGGGGGCGGACACAGATACGCAGTATTTT. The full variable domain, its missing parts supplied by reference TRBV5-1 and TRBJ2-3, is KAGVTQTPRYLIKTRGQQVTLSCSPISGHRSVSWYQQTPGQGLQFLFEYFSETQRNKGNFPGRFSGRQFSNSRSEMNVSTLELGDSALYLCASSPQGADTDTQYFGPGTRLTVL.

The DNA for the CDR3 is TGTGCCAGCAGTTACTCAGATATTACTTACAATGAGCAGTTCTTC. It translates to CASSYSDITYNEQFF. The gene calls are TRBV6-5 and TRBJ2-1; D not resolved. The germline CDR1 and CDR2 sequences are MNHEY and SVGAGI. The CDR3 runs to 15 residues. Trimming left V 0 bases short and J 4 bases short, with 10 bases between.

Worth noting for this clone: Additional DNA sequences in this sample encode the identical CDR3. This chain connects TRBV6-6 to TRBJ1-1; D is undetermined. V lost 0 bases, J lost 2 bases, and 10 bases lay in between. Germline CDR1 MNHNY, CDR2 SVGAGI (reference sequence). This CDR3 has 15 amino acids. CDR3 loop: CASSYSRGVNTEAFF. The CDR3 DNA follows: TGTGCCAGCAGTTACTCGAGAGGAGTTAACACTGAAGCTTTCTTT.

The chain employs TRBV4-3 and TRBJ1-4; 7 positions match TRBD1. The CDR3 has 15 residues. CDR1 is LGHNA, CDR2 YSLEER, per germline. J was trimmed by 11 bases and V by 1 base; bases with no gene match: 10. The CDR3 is CASSQAWRGPRKLFF. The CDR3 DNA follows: TGCGCCAGCAGCCAAGCATGGAGGGGGCCGCGGAAACTGTTTTTT.

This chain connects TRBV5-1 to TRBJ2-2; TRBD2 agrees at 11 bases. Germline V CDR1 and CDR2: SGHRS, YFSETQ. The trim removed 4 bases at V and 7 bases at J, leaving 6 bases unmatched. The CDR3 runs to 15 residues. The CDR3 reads CASSGSTSGNGELFF. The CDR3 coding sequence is TGCGCCAGCAGCGGGTCGACTAGCGGGAACGGGGAGCTGTTTTTT. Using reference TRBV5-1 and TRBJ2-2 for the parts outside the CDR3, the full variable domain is KAGVTQTPRYLIKTRGQQVTLSCSPISGHRSVSWYQQTPGQGLQFLFEYFSETQRNKGNFPGRFSGRQFSNSRSEMNVSTLELGDSALYLCASSGSTSGNGELFFGEGSRLTVL.

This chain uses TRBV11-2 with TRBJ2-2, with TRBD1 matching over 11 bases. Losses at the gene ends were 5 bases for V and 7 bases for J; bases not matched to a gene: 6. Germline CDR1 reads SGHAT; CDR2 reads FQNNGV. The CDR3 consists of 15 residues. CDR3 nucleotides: TGTGCCAGCAGCCCGGACAGGGGGCTAGGCGGGGAGCTGTTTTTT. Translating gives CASSPDRGLGGELFF.

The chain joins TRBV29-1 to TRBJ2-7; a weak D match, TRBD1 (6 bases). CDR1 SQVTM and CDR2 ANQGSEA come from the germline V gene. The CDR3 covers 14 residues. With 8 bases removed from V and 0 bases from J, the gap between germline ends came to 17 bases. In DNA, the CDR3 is TGCAGCCTCCTTCCTGACAGGAGCTCCTACGAGCAGTACTTC. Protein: CSLLPDRSSYEQYF.

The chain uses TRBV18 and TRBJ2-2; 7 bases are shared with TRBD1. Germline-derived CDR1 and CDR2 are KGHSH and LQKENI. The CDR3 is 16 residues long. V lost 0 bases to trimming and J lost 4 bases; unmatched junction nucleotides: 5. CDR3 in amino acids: CASSPPGGPSTGELFF. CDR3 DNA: TGTGCCAGCTCACCACCAGGGGGCCCGAGCACCGGGGAGCTGTTTTTT.

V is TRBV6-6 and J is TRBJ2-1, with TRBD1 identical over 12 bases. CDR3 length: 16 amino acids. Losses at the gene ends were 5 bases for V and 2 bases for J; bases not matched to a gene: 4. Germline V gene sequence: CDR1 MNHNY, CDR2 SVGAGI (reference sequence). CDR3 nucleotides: TGTGCCAGCAGTACCGGGACAGGGGGCCCCTACAATGAGCAGTTCTTC. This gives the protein CASSTGTGGPYNEQFF.

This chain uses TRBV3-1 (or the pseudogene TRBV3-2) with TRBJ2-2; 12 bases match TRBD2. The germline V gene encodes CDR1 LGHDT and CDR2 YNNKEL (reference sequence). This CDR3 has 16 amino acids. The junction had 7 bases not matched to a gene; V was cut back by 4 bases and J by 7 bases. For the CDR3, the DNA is TGTGCCAGCAGCCCATCTAGCGGGAGGGCCCACGGGGAGCTGTTTTTT. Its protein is CASSPSSGRAHGELFF.

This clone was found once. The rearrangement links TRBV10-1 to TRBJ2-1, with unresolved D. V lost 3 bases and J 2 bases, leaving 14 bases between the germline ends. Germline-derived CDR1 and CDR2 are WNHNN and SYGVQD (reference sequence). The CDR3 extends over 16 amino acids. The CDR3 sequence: CASSDQRSRPYNEQFF. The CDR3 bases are TGCGCCAGCAGTGATCAGAGGAGCAGACCCTACAATGAGCAGTTCTTC.

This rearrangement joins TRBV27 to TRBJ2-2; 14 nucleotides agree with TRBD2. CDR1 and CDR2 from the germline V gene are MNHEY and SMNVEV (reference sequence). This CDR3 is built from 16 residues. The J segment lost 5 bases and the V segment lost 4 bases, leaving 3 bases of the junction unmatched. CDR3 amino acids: CASSYGLAGGTGELFF. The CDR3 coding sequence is TGTGCCAGCAGTTACGGACTAGCGGGAGGTACCGGGGAGCTGTTTTTT.

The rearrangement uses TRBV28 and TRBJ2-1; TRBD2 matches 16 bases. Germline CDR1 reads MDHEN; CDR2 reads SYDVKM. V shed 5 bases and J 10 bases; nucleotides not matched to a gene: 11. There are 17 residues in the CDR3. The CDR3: CASSHPGTSGRAGEQFF. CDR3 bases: TGTGCCAGCAGTCACCCCGGGACTAGCGGGAGGGCAGGGGAGCAGTTCTTC. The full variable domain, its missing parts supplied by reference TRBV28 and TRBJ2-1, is DVKVTQSSRYLVKRTGEKVFLECVQDMDHENMFWYRQDPGLGLRLIYFSYDVKMKEKGDIPEGYSVSREKKERFSLILESASTNQTSMYLCASSHPGTSGRAGEQFFGPGTRLTVL.

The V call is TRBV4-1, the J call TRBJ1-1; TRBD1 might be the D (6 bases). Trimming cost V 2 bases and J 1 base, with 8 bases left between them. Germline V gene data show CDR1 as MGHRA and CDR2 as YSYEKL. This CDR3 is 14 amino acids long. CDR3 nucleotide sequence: TGCGCCAGCAGCCAATTGACAGGGAACACTGAAGCTTTCTTT. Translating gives CASSQLTGNTEAFF.

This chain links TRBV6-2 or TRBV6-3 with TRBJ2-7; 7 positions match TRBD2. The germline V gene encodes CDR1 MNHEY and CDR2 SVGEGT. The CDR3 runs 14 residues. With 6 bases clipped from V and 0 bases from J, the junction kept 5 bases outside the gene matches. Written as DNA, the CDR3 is TGTGCCAGCAGCATGGGAGGGGTCTCCTACGAGCAGTACTTC. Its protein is CASSMGGVSYEQYF.

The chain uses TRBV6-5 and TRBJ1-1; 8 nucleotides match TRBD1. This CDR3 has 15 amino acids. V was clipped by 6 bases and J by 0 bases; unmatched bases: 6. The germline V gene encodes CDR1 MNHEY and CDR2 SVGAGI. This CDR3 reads CASRSGQAMNTEAFF. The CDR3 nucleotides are TGTGCCAGCAGGTCGGGACAGGCGATGAACACTGAAGCTTTCTTT.

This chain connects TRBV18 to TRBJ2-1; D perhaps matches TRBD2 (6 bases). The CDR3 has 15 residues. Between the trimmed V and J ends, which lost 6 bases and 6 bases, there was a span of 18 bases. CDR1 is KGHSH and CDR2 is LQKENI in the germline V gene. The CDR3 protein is CASSPGEAKGNEQFF. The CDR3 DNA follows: TGTGCCAGCTCTCCGGGGGAGGCGAAGGGCAATGAGCAGTTCTTC.